The 24 T cell receptor beta chains reported below all come from one sample, sequenced in a study of blood T cell repertoires in COVID-19 (dated by TCRdb to about 2020). Receptor libraries were prepared by the immunoSEQ multiplex PCR assay. TCRdb provides this immuneACCESS table in a form limited to in-frame rearrangements. Some clones are lacking; in checked studies, under half of them reflect an unresolved V gene, and why the rest are absent is not known. The sample contains around 99,000 clones, about four fifths of them found a single time. About 4% of the sample goes to the ten largest clones. Material: peripheral blood. The receptors were gathered from a human donor in a cohort sampled during active COVID-19.

CDR3 in amino acids: CASSSQGNSYNEQFF. CDR3 nucleotide sequence: TGTGCCAGCAGTTCGCAGGGCAACTCCTACAATGAGCAGTTCTTC. This chain links TRBV6-5 with TRBJ2-1; D possibly corresponds to TRBD1 (5 bases). This CDR3 is built from 15 residues. Trimming took off 4 bases at V and 0 bases at J, with 10 bases between the two ends. CDR1 is MNHEY and CDR2 is SVGAGI in the germline V gene.

This chain uses TRBV6-6 with TRBJ2-1, with TRBD2 matching 8 bases. CDR3 length equals 16 residues. V lost 7 bases to trimming and J lost 2 bases; unmatched junction nucleotides: 10. Germline V lookup: CDR1 MNHNY, CDR2 SVGAGI (reference sequence). The CDR3, as DNA: TGTGCCAGCACCCTCCGGTCCGGGAGGGCCTACAATGAGCAGTTCTTC. It encodes CASTLRSGRAYNEQFF.

The chain recombines TRBV30 with TRBJ1-3; D is perhaps TRBD1 (6 bases). V was trimmed by 2 bases and J by 0 bases, leaving 14 bases between them. The CDR3 is 16 amino acids. CDR1 and CDR2 (germline): GTSNPN, SVGIG (reference sequence). The CDR3 sequence is CAWSRWGLSSGNTIYF. CDR3 nucleotides: TGTGCCTGGAGTAGGTGGGGGCTCTCCTCTGGAAACACCATATATTTT.

This chain links TRBV10-3 with TRBJ2-6, with 9 nucleotides matching TRBD1. This CDR3 comprises 16 residues. The trim removed 6 bases at V and 0 bases at J, leaving 3 bases unmatched. The germline V gene has CDR1 ENHRY and CDR2 SYGVKD. CDR3 amino acids: CAIRGTGSSGANVLTF. The DNA for the CDR3 is TGTGCCATCAGGGGGACAGGGAGCTCTGGGGCCAACGTCCTGACTTTC.

This chain connects TRBV29-1 to TRBJ2-5, with 11 bases aligning to TRBD1. The CDR3 loop spans 15 amino acids. With 3 bases clipped from V and 5 bases from J, the junction kept 8 bases outside the gene matches. The germline gives CDR1 SQVTM, CDR2 ANQGSEA. The CDR3 nucleotides are TGCAGCGTTGAGGCCGGGACAGGGGGGAGCGAGACCCAGTACTTC. This gives the protein CSVEAGTGGSETQYF. The full variable domain, rest sourced from reference TRBV29-1 and TRBJ2-5, is SAVISQKPSRDICQRGTSLTIQCQVDSQVTMMFWYRQQPGQSLTLIATANQGSEATYESGFVIDKFPISRPNLTFSTLTVSNMSPEDSSIYLCSVEAGTGGSETQYFGPGTRLLVL.

This chain joins TRBV18 and TRBJ1-5, with D maybe TRBD1 (6 bases). Germline CDR1 KGHSH, CDR2 LQKENI. The V and J ends lost 3 bases and 5 bases respectively, with 14 bases between them. The CDR3 runs to 15 residues. CDR3 sequence: CASSPLTGRDQPQHF. The CDR3, as DNA: TGTGCCAGCTCACCCCTAACAGGGCGGGATCAGCCCCAGCATTTT.

The chain combines TRBV7-9 with TRBJ1-1; D might be TRBD1 (5 bases). Trimming stripped 0 bases from V and 10 bases from J, with 15 bases between. The CDR3 extends over 14 amino acids. Germline CDR1 is SEHNR and CDR2 is FQNEAQ (reference sequence). The CDR3 region has the DNA TGTGCCAGCAGCTTAGCGGAGACAGCGCGAGGAGCTTTCTTT. Translated, it gives CASSLAETARGAFF.

The chain employs TRBV5-1 and TRBJ1-2; the match to TRBD1 covers 8 bases. The germline V gene encodes CDR1 SGHRS and CDR2 YFSETQ. V lost 4 bases, J lost 2 bases, and 7 bases stayed unmatched. CDR3 size: 15 residues. The DNA of the CDR3 is TGCGCCAGCAGCGTAGGGACAGGAAACAACTATGGCTACACCTTC. Amino acids: CASSVGTGNNYGYTF.

The V call is TRBV14, the J call TRBJ2-7; 9 bases align to TRBD1. V was pared by 3 bases and J by 9 bases, with 6 bases of the junction left unmatched. The germline V gene encodes CDR1 SGHDN and CDR2 FVKESK. The CDR3 is made up of 13 amino acids. This CDR3 reads CASSQRTGEWQYV. The CDR3 region has the DNA TGTGCCAGCAGCCAGAGGACAGGGGAGTGGCAGTACGTC.

This clone came up a few times. This chain uses TRBV9 with TRBJ1-2; TRBD1 aligns across 10 bases. The V and J ends lost 3 bases and 4 bases, in that order; junction bases with no gene match: 6. Per germline, CDR1 SGDLS and CDR2 YYNGEE. The CDR3 spans 15 residues. CDR3 DNA: TGTGCCAGCAGCGACCCGGGACAGGGGTCCTATGGCTACACCTTC. Translated: CASSDPGQGSYGYTF.

Only one count was recorded for this clone. J is TRBJ2-2 and V is TRBV6-5, with 10 bases identical to TRBD2. The CDR3 is made up of 14 amino acids. The V gene end was trimmed by 7 bases and the J gene end by 4 bases; junction bases not matched to a gene: 3. CDR1 and CDR2 from the germline V gene are MNHEY and SVGAGI. The CDR3: CASIRTSGTGELFF. CDR3 sequence (DNA): TGTGCCAGCATTAGGACTAGCGGCACCGGGGAGCTGTTTTTT.

The gene calls are TRBV19 and TRBJ2-1, with TRBD2 matching 11 bases. The J segment lost 3 bases and the V segment lost 3 bases, leaving 10 bases of the junction unmatched. In germline, CDR1 is LNHDA, CDR2 SQIVND (reference sequence). CDR3 size: 18 residues. CDR3: CASSIASGRNLGYNEQFF. The CDR3 DNA reads as TGTGCCAGTAGTATTGCTAGCGGGAGGAACTTGGGCTACAATGAGCAGTTCTTC.

The chain carries TRBV23-1 and TRBJ1-5; 7 nucleotides agree with TRBD1. TRBV23-1 is classed as an ORF, of uncertain function. V trimming: 4 bases; J trimming: 0 bases; junction bases outside the gene matches: 3. This CDR3 is 15 amino acids long. CDR3 in DNA: TGCGCCAGCAGTCCCCGGGACAGTAGCAATCAGCCCCAGCATTTT. Encoded protein: CASSPRDSSNQPQHF.

The V and J genes are TRBV19 and TRBJ2-7; maybe TRBD1 (6 bases). Trimming stripped 4 bases from V and 3 bases from J, with 10 bases between. This CDR3 is 13 amino acids long. Per germline, CDR1 LNHDA and CDR2 SQIVND (reference sequence). The CDR3 here is CASSTTGSYEQYF. The DNA of the CDR3 is TGTGCCAGTAGTACAACAGGGAGCTACGAGCAGTACTTC.

This clone appeared a single time. The CDR3 sequence: CASSTPLPNEKLFF. CDR3 in DNA: TGTGCCAGTAGTACCCCTCTTCCTAATGAAAAACTGTTTTTT. J is TRBJ1-4 and V is TRBV19; D remains unclear. Germline loops: CDR1 LNHDA, CDR2 SQIVND (reference sequence). The CDR3 runs to 14 residues. V was clipped by 4 bases and J by 3 bases, with 9 bases between them.

CDR3 DNA: TGTGCCAGTAGTATTTCACAGGGGGCAGGTCAGCCCCAGCATTTT. It is translated as CASSISQGAGQPQHF. The gene calls are TRBV19 and TRBJ1-5; TRBD1 aligns across 9 bases. CDR1 is LNHDA, CDR2 SQIVND, per germline (reference sequence). Germline trimming cut 3 bases from V and 6 bases from J; bases unmatched to any gene: 6. The length of the CDR3 is 15 residues.

The chain carries TRBV27 and TRBJ2-7; D possibly corresponds to TRBD1 (7 bases). Germline lookup yields CDR1 MNHEY and CDR2 SMNVEV (reference sequence). The CDR3 runs 12 residues. V shed 6 bases and J shed 4 bases, with 10 bases lying between them. CDR3 DNA sequence: TGTGCCAGCAGGACAGGGAGGTACGAGCAGTACTTC. This encodes CASRTGRYEQYF.

The chain is built from TRBV30 and TRBJ1-6, with D perhaps matching TRBD1 (6 bases). V lost 4 bases and J 7 bases, leaving 14 bases between the germline ends. The CDR3 spans 14 residues. In germline, CDR1 is GTSNPN, CDR2 SVGIG (reference sequence). CDR3 bases: TGTGCCTGGACCGAAGGGGGTTGGAATTCACCCCTCCACTTT. This translates into CAWTEGGWNSPLHF.

This chain uses TRBV7-2 with TRBJ2-1, with a tentative D call TRBD2 (6 bases). The CDR3 contains 16 residues. Looked up from germline, CDR1 is SGHTA and CDR2 is FQGNSA. The V and J ends lost 4 bases and 4 bases respectively, with 17 bases between them. This CDR3 is CASSSAGTQTYNEQFF. CDR3 nucleotide sequence: TGTGCCAGCAGCTCGGCGGGGACTCAAACTTACAATGAGCAGTTCTTC.

V usage is TRBV18 and J usage is TRBJ1-5, with 7 bases that match TRBD1. V gave up 5 bases and J gave up 3 bases; unmatched junction bases: 7. The V gene's germline CDR1 is KGHSH and CDR2 LQKENI. This CDR3 is 15 amino acids long. In DNA, the CDR3 is TGTGCCAGCTCAGTAGGACAGGCCTTCAATCAGCCCCAGCATTTT. As protein: CASSVGQAFNQPQHF. The full variable domain, its missing parts supplied by reference TRBV18 and TRBJ1-5, is NAGVMQNPRHLVRRRGQEARLRCSPMKGHSHVYWYRQLPEEGLKFMVYLQKENIIDESGMPKERFSAEFPKEGPSILRIQQVVRGDSAAYFCASSVGQAFNQPQHFGDGTRLSIL.

The J gene is TRBJ2-2, the V gene TRBV5-4; TRBD2 matches at 13 bases. V lost 4 bases and J lost 4; bases outside the gene matches: 10. CDR3 length: 18 amino acids. Germline CDR1 is SGHNT and CDR2 is YYREEE (reference sequence). The CDR3 DNA sequence: TGTGCCAGCAGCCCCGGGACTAGCGGGATCCCGGTCACCGGGGAGCTGTTTTTT. Protein sequence: CASSPGTSGIPVTGELFF. Filled out from reference TRBV5-4 and TRBJ2-2, the complete variable domain reads ETGVTQSPTHLIKTRGQQVTLRCSSQSGHNTVSWYQQALGQGPQFIFQYYREEENGRGNFPPRFSGLQFPNYSSELNVNALELDDSALYLCASSPGTSGIPVTGELFFGEGSRLTVL.

J is TRBJ2-5 and V is TRBV7-6, with TRBD1 as a possible D gene (6 bases). The CDR3 runs 13 residues. V lost 3 bases and J lost 4, with 9 bases in between. Germline lookup yields CDR1 SGHVS and CDR2 FNYEAQ. The CDR3, as DNA: TGTGCCAGCAGCTTCGCAGGGGTAGAGACCCAGTACTTC. This translates into CASSFAGVETQYF.

This chain uses TRBV24-1 with TRBJ2-1; 10 nucleotides align to TRBD2. J was trimmed by 6 bases and V by 0 bases; bases with no gene match: 10. Germline CDR1 KGHDR, CDR2 SFDVKD. This CDR3 has 18 amino acids. The CDR3 bases are TGTGCCACCAGTGATTTGGACTCGGGACTAGCGAAGAGCAATGAGCAGTTCTTC. Translating gives CATSDLDSGLAKSNEQFF.

The chain employs TRBV12-3 or TRBV12-4 and TRBJ1-2; D gene ambiguous. The V gene lost 3 bases and the J gene lost 8 bases, with 10 bases spanning the gap. CDR3 length equals 12 residues. DNA for the CDR3: TGTGCCAGCAGTTTCTCAGGTTCAGGCTACACCTTC. This sequence encodes CASSFSGSGYTF.